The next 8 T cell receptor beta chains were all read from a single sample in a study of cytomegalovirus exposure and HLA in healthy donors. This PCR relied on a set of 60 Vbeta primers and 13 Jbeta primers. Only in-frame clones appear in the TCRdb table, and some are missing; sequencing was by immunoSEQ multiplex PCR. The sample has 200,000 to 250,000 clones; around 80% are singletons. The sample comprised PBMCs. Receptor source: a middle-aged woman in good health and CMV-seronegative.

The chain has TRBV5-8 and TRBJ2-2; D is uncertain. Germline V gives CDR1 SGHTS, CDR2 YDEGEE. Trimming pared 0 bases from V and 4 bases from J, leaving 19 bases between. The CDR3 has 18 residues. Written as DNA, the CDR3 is TGTGCCAGCAGCTTGGTACCCGGGTCCTTCCTCGCCACCGGGGAGCTGTTTTTT. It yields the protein CASSLVPGSFLATGELFF. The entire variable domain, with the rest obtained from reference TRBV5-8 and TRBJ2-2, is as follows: EAGVTQSPTHLIKTRGQQATLRCSPISGHTSVYWYQQALGLGLQFLLWYDEGEERNRGNFPPRFSGRQFPNYSSELNVNALELEDSALYLCASSLVPGSFLATGELFFGEGSRLTVL.

CDR3 residues: CASSQESASGATGELFF. For the CDR3, the DNA is TGCGCCAGCAGCCAAGAGTCTGCTAGCGGGGCCACCGGGGAGCTGTTTTTT. This chain connects TRBV4-1 to TRBJ2-2, with 9 bases aligning to TRBD2. V gave up 0 bases and J gave up 4 bases; unmatched junction bases: 6. The CDR3 has 17 residues. Germline assignment: CDR1 MGHRA and CDR2 YSYEKL.

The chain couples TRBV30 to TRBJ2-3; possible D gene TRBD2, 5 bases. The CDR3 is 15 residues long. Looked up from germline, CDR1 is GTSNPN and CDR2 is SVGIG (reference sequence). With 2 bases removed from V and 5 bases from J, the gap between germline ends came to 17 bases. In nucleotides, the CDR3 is TGTGCCTGGAGTACCACGGGGTTTCGGGGAGATACGCAGTATTTT. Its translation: CAWSTTGFRGDTQYF.

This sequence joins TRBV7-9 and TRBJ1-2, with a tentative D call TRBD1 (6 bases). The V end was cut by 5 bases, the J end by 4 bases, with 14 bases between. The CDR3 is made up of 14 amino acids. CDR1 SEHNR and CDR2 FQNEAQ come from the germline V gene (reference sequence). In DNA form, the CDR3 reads TGTGCCAGCAGCATCCTTACAGGGTTCTATGGCTACACCTTC. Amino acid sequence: CASSILTGFYGYTF. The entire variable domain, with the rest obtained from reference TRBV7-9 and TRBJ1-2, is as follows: DTGVSQNPRHKITKRGQNVTFRCDPISEHNRLYWYRQTLGQGPEFLTYFQNEAQLEKSRLLSDRFSAERPKGSFSTLEIQRTEQGDSAMYLCASSILTGFYGYTFGSGTRLTVV.

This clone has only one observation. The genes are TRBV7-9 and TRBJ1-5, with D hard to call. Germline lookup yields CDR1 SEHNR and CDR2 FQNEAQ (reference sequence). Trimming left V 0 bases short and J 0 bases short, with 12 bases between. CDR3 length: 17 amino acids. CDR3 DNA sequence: TGTGCCAGCAGCTTAGCGCTTTCAGGATTTAGCAATCAGCCCCAGCATTTT. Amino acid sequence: CASSLALSGFSNQPQHF.

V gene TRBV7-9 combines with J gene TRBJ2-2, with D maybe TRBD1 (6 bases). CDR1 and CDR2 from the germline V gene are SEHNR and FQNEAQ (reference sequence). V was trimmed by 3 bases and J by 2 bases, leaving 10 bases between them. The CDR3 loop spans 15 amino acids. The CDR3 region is CASSLGAPNTGELFF. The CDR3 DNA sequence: TGTGCCAGCAGCTTGGGGGCTCCAAACACCGGGGAGCTGTTTTTT.

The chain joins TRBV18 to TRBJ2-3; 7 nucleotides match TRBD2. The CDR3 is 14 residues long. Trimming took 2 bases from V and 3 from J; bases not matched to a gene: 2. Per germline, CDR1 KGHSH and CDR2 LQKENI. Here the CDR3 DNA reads TGTGCCAGCTCACCATCACTAGCGACAGATACGCAGTATTTT. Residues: CASSPSLATDTQYF. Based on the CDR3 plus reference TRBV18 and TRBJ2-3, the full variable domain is NAGVMQNPRHLVRRRGQEARLRCSPMKGHSHVYWYRQLPEEGLKFMVYLQKENIIDESGMPKERFSAEFPKEGPSILRIQQVVRGDSAAYFCASSPSLATDTQYFGPGTRLTVL.

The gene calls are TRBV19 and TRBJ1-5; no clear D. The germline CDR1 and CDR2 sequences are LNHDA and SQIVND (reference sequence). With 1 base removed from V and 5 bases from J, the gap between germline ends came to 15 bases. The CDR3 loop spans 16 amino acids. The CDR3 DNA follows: TGTGCCAGTAGTATAGGGGCACCGAGACGGCATCAGCCCCAGCATTTT. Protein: CASSIGAPRRHQPQHF.